Listed below are T cell receptor beta chains from one sample, sequenced in a study of blood T cell repertoires in COVID-19. Profiled with immunoSEQ multiplex PCR; TCRdb holds only in-frame clones, not every one. The sample lists some 190,000 clones, roughly 88% occurring once. Sample: peripheral blood. The source of these receptors is a woman aged 40 to 49 who had recovered from COVID-19. Both conserved end residues are part of each CDR3. A D gene is named only where the DNA matches it firmly. Rows may omit the clone size; those that give it use once, few, many or a size class.

d_call,v_call,clone_size,j_call,cdr3_length,cdr3_aa,cdr3_nt
TRBD1,TRBV19,.,TRBJ2-5,15,CASSIGQGIEETQYF,TGTGCCAGTAGTATAGGACAGGGGATAGAAGAGACCCAGTACTTC
TRBD1,TRBV2,.,TRBJ1-6,14,CASKRQGANSPLHF,TGTGCCAGCAAACGACAGGGGGCGAATTCACCCCTCCACTTT
.,TRBV4-2,.,TRBJ2-3,13,CASSQGESDTQYF,TGTGCCAGCAGCCAAGGAGAATCAGATACGCAGTATTTT
.,TRBV6-6,.,TRBJ2-1,12,CASSRQGHEQFF,TGTGCCAGCAGTCGTCAGGGCCATGAGCAGTTCTTC
TRBD1,TRBV6-4,.,TRBJ1-4,14,CASSAGQGGEKLFF,TGTGCCAGCAGTGCCGGACAGGGGGGCGAAAAACTGTTTTTT
TRBD1,TRBV5-1,.,TRBJ2-5,15,CASSQGQGVFETQYF,TGCGCCAGCAGCCAGGGACAGGGTGTTTTCGAGACCCAGTACTTC
TRBD2,TRBV5-1,.,TRBJ2-1,16,CASSLAGTSGINEQFF,TGCGCCAGCAGCTTGGCGGGGACTAGCGGAATCAATGAGCAGTTCTTC
TRBD2,TRBV25-1,.,TRBJ2-7,16,CASSEKVAGASYEQYF,TGTGCCAGCAGTGAAAAAGTAGCGGGGGCCTCCTACGAGCAGTACTTC
TRBD2,TRBV11-3,.,TRBJ2-1,15,CASSLGTSGHNEQFF,TGTGCCAGCAGCTTAGGGACTAGCGGACACAATGAGCAGTTCTTC
.,TRBV7-2,.,TRBJ2-5,15,CASSSGLSGQETQYF,TGTGCCAGCAGCTCCGGACTGTCTGGACAAGAGACCCAGTACTTC
TRBD2,TRBV19,.,TRBJ2-7,16,CASSPSSGRASDEQYF,TGTGCCAGTAGTCCATCTAGCGGGAGGGCCTCGGACGAGCAGTACTTC
.,TRBV10-3,.,TRBJ2-2,16,CAIAAGSGVGTGELFF,TGTGCCATCGCCGCGGGGTCAGGTGTGGGCACCGGGGAGCTGTTTTTT
.,TRBV5-1,.,TRBJ1-1,12,CASSGSNTEAFF,TGCGCCAGCAGCGGGAGTAACACTGAAGCTTTCTTT
.,TRBV27,.,TRBJ1-1,15,CASSLYPTRRTEAFF,TGTGCCAGCAGCCTATATCCAACCAGGCGCACTGAAGCTTTCTTT
TRBD2,TRBV6-5,once,TRBJ2-5,15,CASSRTSEAFETQYF,TGTGCCAGCAGCCGGACTAGCGAGGCGTTTGAGACCCAGTACTTC
.,TRBV20-1,few,TRBJ2-7,11,CSAGTNNEQYF,TGCAGTGCCGGGACAAACAACGAGCAGTACTTC
.,TRBV7-2,.,TRBJ1-5,12,CASSSQGQSLHF,TGTGCCAGCAGCTCACAGGGTCAGTCCCTGCATTTT
TRBD1,TRBV5-6,.,TRBJ2-7,13,CASSRQGAYEQYF,TGTGCCAGCAGCCGACAGGGGGCCTACGAGCAGTACTTC
TRBD2,TRBV4-2,.,TRBJ2-3,18,CASSQGTSGSMSTDTQYF,TGTGCCAGCAGCCAAGGGACTAGCGGGAGCATGAGCACAGATACGCAGTATTTT
TRBD1,TRBV7-6,few,TRBJ2-1,15,CASSRDRSSYNEQFF,TGTGCCAGCAGTCGGGACAGGAGCTCCTACAATGAGCAGTTCTTC
.,TRBV27,.,TRBJ1-2,15,CASRPQENINYGYTF,TGTGCCAGCAGGCCACAAGAAAACATAAACTATGGCTACACCTTC
TRBD2,TRBV6-1,.,TRBJ2-3,19,CASSGTSGRGGVWTDTQYF,TGTGCCAGCAGTGGGACTAGCGGGAGGGGAGGAGTATGGACAGATACGCAGTATTTT
TRBD2,TRBV24-1,.,TRBJ2-3,18,CATSKTSGTGTVTDTQYF,TGTGCCACCAGTAAGACTAGCGGGACGGGAACTGTCACAGATACGCAGTATTTT
.,TRBV19,.,TRBJ2-4,16,CASSRGQPVAKNIQYF,TGTGCCAGTAGTAGGGGACAACCGGTTGCCAAAAACATTCAGTACTTC
.,TRBV9,.,TRBJ2-1,14,CASSPGSSGSEQFF,TGTGCCAGCAGCCCGGGGAGTAGTGGTAGTGAGCAGTTCTTC
.,TRBV7-9,few,TRBJ2-2,15,CASVIGAGQNGELFF,TGTGCCAGCGTGATAGGGGCTGGGCAGAACGGGGAGCTGTTTTTT
TRBD2,TRBV5-4,.,TRBJ2-3,15,CASNIAGLPADTQYF,TGTGCCAGCAATATAGCGGGATTGCCCGCAGATACGCAGTATTTT